Shown below are 9 T cell receptor beta chains from a single sample sequenced in a study of blood T cell repertoires in COVID-19. TCRdb's copy holds only in-frame clones and misses some; the assay was immunoSEQ multiplex PCR. Of under 250,000 clones in the sample, 86% were seen once. Sequenced: peripheral blood. All receptors come from a woman of 80 years or more with COVID-19, enrolled during active disease.

V and J are TRBV9 and TRBJ1-5; TRBD1 aligns across 7 bases. J gave up 3 bases and V 3 bases, and 3 bases lay outside the gene matches. Germline V gene sequence: CDR1 SGDLS, CDR2 YYNGEE. The CDR3 contains 14 residues. The CDR3 region is CASSAQGNNQPQHF. The CDR3 DNA follows: TGTGCCAGCAGCGCACAGGGGAACAATCAGCCCCAGCATTTT.

This clone was recorded once. This chain uses TRBV6-5 with TRBJ1-2; D possibly corresponds to TRBD1 (6 bases). This CDR3 spans 12 amino acids. Trimming shortened V by 2 bases and J by 8 bases, and 9 bases separated the two germline ends. CDR1 and CDR2 (germline): MNHEY, SVGAGI. Here the CDR3 reads CASSYAGEGYTF. The DNA for the CDR3 is TGTGCCAGCAGTTACGCAGGGGAAGGCTACACCTTC.

The chain combines TRBV3-1 (or the pseudogene TRBV3-2) with TRBJ1-5; D is unresolved. CDR1 LGHDT and CDR2 YNNKEL come from the germline V gene (reference sequence). The V end lost 3 bases, the J end lost 0 bases, and 6 bases lay between the germline ends. There are 14 residues in the CDR3. For the CDR3, the DNA is TGTGCCAGCAGCCAGGCGGGTAGCAATCAGCCCCAGCATTTT. Encoded protein: CASSQAGSNQPQHF.

The chain links TRBV28 to TRBJ1-1; no clear D. Trimming cost V 2 bases and J 4 bases, with 8 bases left between them. CDR1 and CDR2 (germline): MDHEN, SYDVKM. The CDR3 covers 13 residues. CDR3 nucleotide sequence: TGTGCCAGCAGTTTAGATCGGTCCACTGAAGCTTTCTTT. This encodes CASSLDRSTEAFF.

The rearrangement links TRBV4-2 to TRBJ1-1; D not resolved. Germline assignment: CDR1 LGHNA and CDR2 YNFKEQ. V lost 1 base and J lost 0, with 6 bases in between. The CDR3 extends over 14 amino acids. The CDR3: CASSQGVMNTEAFF. In DNA, the CDR3 is TGTGCCAGCAGCCAAGGAGTGATGAACACTGAAGCTTTCTTT.

This clone was detected only once. This chain uses TRBV7-2 with TRBJ1-5, with D perhaps matching TRBD1 (5 bases). Looked up from germline, CDR1 is SGHTA and CDR2 is FQGNSA. V shed 3 bases and J shed 6 bases, with 6 bases lying between them. The CDR3 length is 12 residues. The CDR3 coding sequence is TGTGCCAGCAGCTTCGACAGTCAGCCCCAGCATTTT. Protein sequence: CASSFDSQPQHF.

V is TRBV27 and J is TRBJ2-7, with 11 bases aligning to TRBD2. Germline values: CDR1 MNHEY, CDR2 SMNVEV (reference sequence). V lost 6 bases and J lost 2; bases outside the gene matches: 9. This CDR3 comprises 16 residues. CDR3: CASSVGGTSGTYEQYF. The CDR3 bases are TGTGCCAGCAGCGTTGGGGGGACTAGCGGCACCTACGAGCAGTACTTC.

V and J are TRBV5-4 and TRBJ2-5, with D possibly TRBD1 on 6 matching bases. This CDR3 region has 14 residues. The germline gives CDR1 SGHNT, CDR2 YYREEE (reference sequence). V was trimmed by 2 bases and J by 2 bases, leaving 10 bases between them. CDR3 DNA: TGTGCCAGCAGCTTACAGGGTAGACAAGAGACCCAGTACTTC. It translates to CASSLQGRQETQYF.

V is TRBV6-5 and J is TRBJ1-2; 8 nucleotides match TRBD1. J lost 1 base, V lost 5 bases, and 3 bases had no gene match. CDR1 and CDR2 from the germline V gene are MNHEY and SVGAGI. The CDR3 runs 14 residues. The CDR3 sequence is CASSQTGVNYGYTF. The CDR3 coding sequence is TGTGCCAGCAGTCAGACAGGGGTTAACTATGGCTACACCTTC.